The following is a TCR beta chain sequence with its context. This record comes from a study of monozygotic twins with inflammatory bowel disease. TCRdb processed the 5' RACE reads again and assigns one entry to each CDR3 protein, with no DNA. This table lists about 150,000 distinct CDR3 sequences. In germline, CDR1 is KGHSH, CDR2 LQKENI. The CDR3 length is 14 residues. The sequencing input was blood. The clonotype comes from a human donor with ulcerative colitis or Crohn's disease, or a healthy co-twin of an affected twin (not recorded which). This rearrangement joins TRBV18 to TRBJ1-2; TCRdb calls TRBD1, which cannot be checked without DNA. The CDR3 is CASSPKGEDYGYTF.